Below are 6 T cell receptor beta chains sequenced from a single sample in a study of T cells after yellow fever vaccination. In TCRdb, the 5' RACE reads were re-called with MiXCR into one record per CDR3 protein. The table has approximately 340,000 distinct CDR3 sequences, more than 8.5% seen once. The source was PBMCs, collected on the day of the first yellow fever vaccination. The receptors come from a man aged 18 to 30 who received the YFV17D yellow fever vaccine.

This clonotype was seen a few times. CDR3 DNA sequence: TGCACCAGCAGCCAGGTCGATCAGGGGGGCCTCTGCTACGAGCAGTACGTC. It yields the protein CTSSQVDQGGLCYEQYV. The chain has TRBV1 and TRBJ2-7; the tabulated D call, TRBD1, remains unverified against the DNA. TRBV1 is an annotated pseudogene. The CDR3 spans 17 residues.

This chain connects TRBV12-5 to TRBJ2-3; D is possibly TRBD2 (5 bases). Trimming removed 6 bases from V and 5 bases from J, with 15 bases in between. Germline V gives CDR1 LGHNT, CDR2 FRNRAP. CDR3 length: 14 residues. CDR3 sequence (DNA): TGTGCTAGTGGCCTCACTAGTCAGGAAGATACGCAGTATTTT. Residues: CASGLTSQEDTQYF. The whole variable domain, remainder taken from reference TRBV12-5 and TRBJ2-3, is DARVTQTPRHKVTEMGQEVTMRCQPILGHNTVFWYRQTMMQGLELLAYFRNRAPLDDSGMPKDRFSAEMPDATLATLKIQPSEPRDSAVYFCASGLTSQEDTQYFGPGTRLTVL.

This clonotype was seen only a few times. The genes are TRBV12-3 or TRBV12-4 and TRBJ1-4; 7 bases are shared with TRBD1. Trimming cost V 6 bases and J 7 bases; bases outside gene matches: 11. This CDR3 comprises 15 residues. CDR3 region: CASSHLQGGGEKLFF. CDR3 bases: TGTGCCAGCAGCCACCTCCAGGGGGGGGGTGAAAAACTGTTTTTT.

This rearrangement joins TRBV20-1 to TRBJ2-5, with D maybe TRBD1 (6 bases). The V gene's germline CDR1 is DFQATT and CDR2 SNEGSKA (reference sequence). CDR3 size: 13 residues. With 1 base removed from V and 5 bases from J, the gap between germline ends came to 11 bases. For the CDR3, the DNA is TGCAGTGCTAGAGCGACTGGGGGCGAGACCCAGTACTTC. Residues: CSARATGGETQYF.

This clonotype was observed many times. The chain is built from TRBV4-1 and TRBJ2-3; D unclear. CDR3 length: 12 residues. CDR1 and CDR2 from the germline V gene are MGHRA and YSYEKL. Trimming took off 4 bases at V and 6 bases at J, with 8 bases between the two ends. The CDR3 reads CASSRTVDTQYF. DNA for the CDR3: TGCGCCAGCAGCCGCACCGTTGATACGCAGTATTTT.

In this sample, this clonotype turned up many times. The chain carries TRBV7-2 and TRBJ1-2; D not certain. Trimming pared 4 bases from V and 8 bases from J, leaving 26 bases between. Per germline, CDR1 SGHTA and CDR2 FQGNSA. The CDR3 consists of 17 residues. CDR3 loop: CASSYTGVVMKDLGYTF. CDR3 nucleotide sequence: TGTGCCAGCAGCTACACCGGTGTAGTAATGAAGGATCTGGGCTACACCTTC.